This T cell receptor beta chain was found in a study of CD8+ T cells in alopecia areata. About the study: Tofacitinib ran 6 to 18 months, followed by 6 months off drug.

After isolation, RNA underwent reverse transcription to generate cDNA as the sequencing template. TCRdb's table, derived via immunoSEQ multiplex PCR, lists solely in-frame clones and lacks some. The sample has 4,000 to 5,500 clones, 91% seen once. This CDR3 is 14 amino acids long. Per the germline V gene, CDR1 is SGHRS and CDR2 is YFSETQ. V shed 4 bases and J shed 3 bases, with 13 bases lying between them. Regarding the study as a whole: Uncertain still, given a single nonresponder, is whether baseline CD8+ expansion links to response.

Documented treatment: oral pan-JAK inhibitor, 5-10 mg twice daily. Alopecia areata patients had lesional scalp punch biopsies and peripheral blood taken from them. Details on this clone: As yet, its antigen is unknown.

V and J are TRBV5-1 and TRBJ1-2; TRBD1 is a possible D gene (6 bases). This receptor was taken from a human donor with alopecia areata. This specimen was skin, taken at week 4, from a patient treated with tofacitinib. CDR3 sequence reads: CASSPDPGDYGYTF. CDR3 nucleotides: TGCGCCAGCAGCCCAGACCCAGGGGACTATGGCTACACCTTC.